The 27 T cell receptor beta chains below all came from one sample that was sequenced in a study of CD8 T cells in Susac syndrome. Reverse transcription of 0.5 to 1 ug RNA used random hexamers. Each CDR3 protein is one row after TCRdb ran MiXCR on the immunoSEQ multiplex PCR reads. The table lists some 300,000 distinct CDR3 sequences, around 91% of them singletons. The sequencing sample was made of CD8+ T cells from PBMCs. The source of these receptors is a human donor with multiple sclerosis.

The CDR3, as DNA: TGTGCCAGCAGCTATGGACAGGGAACCTACGAGCAGTACTTC. Amino acids: CASSYGQGTYEQYF. The rearrangement joins TRBV5-4 to TRBJ2-7; 8 nucleotides agree with TRBD1. CDR1 and CDR2 from the germline V gene are SGHNT and YYREEE (reference sequence). J lost 2 bases, V lost 3 bases, and 4 bases had no gene match. This CDR3 comprises 14 residues.

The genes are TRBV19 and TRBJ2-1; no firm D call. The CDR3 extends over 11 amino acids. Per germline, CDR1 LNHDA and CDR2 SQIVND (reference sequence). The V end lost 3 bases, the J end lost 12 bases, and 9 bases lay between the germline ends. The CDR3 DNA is TGTGCCAGTAGTATGGAGAGAGGGCAGTTCTTC. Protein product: CASSMERGQFF.

The DNA for the CDR3 is TGTGCCAGCAGTTACTCCGGACAGGGGGCTAACTATGGCTACACCTTC. Translated, it gives CASSYSGQGANYGYTF. The rearrangement joins TRBV6-5 to TRBJ1-2; TRBD1 matches 10 bases. The CDR3 consists of 16 residues. The trim removed 0 bases at V and 0 bases at J, leaving 1 base unmatched. Germline CDR1 reads MNHEY; CDR2 reads SVGAGI.

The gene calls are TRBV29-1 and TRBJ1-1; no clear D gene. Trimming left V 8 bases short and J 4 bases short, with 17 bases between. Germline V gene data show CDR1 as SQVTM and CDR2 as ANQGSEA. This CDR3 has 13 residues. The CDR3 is CSLEDMPGTEAFF. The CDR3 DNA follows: TGCAGCTTAGAAGACATGCCGGGCACTGAAGCTTTCTTT.

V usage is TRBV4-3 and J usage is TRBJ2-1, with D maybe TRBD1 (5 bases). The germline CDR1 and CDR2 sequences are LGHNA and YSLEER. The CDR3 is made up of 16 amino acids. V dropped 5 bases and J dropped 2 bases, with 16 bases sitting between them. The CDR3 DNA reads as TGCGCCAGCAGCTTAAAGACAGTGGACCCCTACAATGAGCAGTTCTTC. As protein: CASSLKTVDPYNEQFF.

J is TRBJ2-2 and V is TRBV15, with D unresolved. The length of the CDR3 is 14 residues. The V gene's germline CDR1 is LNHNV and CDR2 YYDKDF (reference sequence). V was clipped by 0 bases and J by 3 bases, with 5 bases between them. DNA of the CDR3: TGTGCCACCAGCAGAGATGCCTACACCGGGGAGCTGTTTTTT. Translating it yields CATSRDAYTGELFF.

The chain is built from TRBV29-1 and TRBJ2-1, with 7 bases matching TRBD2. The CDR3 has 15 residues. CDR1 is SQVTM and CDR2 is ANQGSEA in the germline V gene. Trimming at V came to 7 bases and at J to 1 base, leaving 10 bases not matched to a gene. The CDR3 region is CSASRARGSYNEQFF. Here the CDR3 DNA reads TGCAGCGCTAGCCGAGCGCGGGGGTCCTACAATGAGCAGTTCTTC.

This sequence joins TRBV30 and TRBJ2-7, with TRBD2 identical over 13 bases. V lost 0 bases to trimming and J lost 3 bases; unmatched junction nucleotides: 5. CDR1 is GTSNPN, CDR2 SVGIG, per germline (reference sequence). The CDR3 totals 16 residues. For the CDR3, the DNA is TGTGCCTGGAGTGTAAGGACTAGCGGGAGAGACTACGAGCAGTACTTC. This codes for CAWSVRTSGRDYEQYF.

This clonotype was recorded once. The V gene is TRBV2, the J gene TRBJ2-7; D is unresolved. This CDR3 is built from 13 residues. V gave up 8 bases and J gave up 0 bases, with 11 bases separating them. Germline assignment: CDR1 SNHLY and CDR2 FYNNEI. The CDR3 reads CASLAPVSYEQYF. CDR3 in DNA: TGTGCCAGCTTGGCGCCCGTCTCCTACGAGCAGTACTTC.

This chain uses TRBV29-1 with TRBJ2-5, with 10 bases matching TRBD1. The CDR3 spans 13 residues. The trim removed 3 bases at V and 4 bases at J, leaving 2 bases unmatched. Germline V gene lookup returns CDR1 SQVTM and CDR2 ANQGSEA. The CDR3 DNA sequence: TGCAGCGTTGATCGGGACAGGGGAGAGACCCAGTACTTC. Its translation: CSVDRDRGETQYF.

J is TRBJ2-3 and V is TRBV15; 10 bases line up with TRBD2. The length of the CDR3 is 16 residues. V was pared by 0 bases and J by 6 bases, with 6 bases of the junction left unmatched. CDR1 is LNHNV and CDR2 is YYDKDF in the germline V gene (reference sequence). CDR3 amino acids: CATSRDGAGGPDTQYF. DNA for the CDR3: TGTGCCACCAGCAGAGATGGAGCGGGGGGGCCCGATACGCAGTATTTT.

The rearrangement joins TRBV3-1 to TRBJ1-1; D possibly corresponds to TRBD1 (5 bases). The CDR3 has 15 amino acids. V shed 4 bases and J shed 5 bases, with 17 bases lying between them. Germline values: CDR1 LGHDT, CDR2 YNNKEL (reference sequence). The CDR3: CASSLGRTSGTEAFF. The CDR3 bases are TGTGCCAGCAGCCTGGGACGGACATCGGGGACTGAAGCTTTCTTT.

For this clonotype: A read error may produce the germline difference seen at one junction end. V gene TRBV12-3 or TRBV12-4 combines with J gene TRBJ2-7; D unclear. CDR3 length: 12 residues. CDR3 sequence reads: CASRLGSYEQYF. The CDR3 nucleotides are TGTGCCAGCAGATTAGGCTCCTACGAGCAGTACTTC.

The chain's CDR3 is CSARDWTGVRVYNEQFF. DNA of the CDR3: TGCAGTGCTAGAGATTGGACGGGGGTCCGCGTATACAATGAGCAGTTCTTC. The rearrangement joins TRBV20-1 to TRBJ2-1; maybe TRBD2 (6 bases). The CDR3 has 17 amino acids. V was cut by 0 bases and J by 4 bases, with 19 bases left in between. From germline, CDR1 is DFQATT and CDR2 SNEGSKA (reference sequence).

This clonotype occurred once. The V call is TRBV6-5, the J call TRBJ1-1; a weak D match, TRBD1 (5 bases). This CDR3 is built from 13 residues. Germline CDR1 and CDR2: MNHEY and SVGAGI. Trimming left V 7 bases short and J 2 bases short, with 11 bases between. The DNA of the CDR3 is TGTGCCAGCAATGAGGGGCTAAACACTGAAGCTTTCTTT. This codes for CASNEGLNTEAFF.

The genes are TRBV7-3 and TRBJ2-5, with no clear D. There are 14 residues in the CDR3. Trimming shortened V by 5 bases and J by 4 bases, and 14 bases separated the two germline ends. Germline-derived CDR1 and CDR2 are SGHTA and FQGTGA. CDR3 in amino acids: CASSLGFSGETQYF. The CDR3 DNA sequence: TGTGCCAGCAGCCTGGGCTTCTCGGGAGAGACCCAGTACTTC.

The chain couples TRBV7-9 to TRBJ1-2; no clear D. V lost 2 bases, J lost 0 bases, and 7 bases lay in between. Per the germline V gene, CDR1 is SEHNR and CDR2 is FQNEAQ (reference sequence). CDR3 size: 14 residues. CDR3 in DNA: TGTGCCAGCAGCTTAAGCCAGACTAACTATGGCTACACCTTC. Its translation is CASSLSQTNYGYTF.

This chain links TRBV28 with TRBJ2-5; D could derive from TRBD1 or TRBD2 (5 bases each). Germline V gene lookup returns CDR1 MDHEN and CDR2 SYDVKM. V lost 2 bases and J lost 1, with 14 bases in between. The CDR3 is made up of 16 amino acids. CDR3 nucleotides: TGTGCCAGCAGTTTACCCGGCAGGGCGGGCCAAGAGACCCAGTACTTC. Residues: CASSLPGRAGQETQYF.

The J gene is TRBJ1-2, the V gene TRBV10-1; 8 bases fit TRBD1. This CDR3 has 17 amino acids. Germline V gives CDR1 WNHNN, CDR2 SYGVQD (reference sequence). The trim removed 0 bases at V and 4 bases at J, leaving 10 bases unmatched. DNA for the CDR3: TGCGCCAGCAGTGAGTCCCTGGCCCCGGACAGGGCCTATGGCTACACCTTC. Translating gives CASSESLAPDRAYGYTF.

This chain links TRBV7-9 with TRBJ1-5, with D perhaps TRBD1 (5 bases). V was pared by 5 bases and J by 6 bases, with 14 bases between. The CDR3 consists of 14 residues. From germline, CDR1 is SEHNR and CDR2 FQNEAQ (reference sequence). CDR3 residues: CASSGPGPFQPQHF. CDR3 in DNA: TGTGCCAGCAGCGGACCGGGACCTTTTCAGCCCCAGCATTTT. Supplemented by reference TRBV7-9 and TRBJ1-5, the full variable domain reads DTGVSQNPRHKITKRGQNVTFRCDPISEHNRLYWYRQTLGQGPEFLTYFQNEAQLEKSRLLSDRFSAERPKGSFSTLEIQRTEQGDSAMYLCASSGPGPFQPQHFGDGTRLSIL.

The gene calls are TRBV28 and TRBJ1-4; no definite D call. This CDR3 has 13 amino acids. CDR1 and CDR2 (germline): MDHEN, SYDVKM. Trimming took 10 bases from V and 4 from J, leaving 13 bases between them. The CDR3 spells CATQTRNNEKLFF. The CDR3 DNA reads TGTGCCACCCAGACAAGGAATAATGAAAAACTGTTTTTT.

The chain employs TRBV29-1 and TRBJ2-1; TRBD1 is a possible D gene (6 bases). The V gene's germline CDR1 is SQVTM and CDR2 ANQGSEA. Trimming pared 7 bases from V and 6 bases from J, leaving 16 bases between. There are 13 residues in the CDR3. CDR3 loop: CSGGRVGANEQFF. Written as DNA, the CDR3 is TGCAGCGGGGGGCGGGTAGGAGCCAATGAGCAGTTCTTC.

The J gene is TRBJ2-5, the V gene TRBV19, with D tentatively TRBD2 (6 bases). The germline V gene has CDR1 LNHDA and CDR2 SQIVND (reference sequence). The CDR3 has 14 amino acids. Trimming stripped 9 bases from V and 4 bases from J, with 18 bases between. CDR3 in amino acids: CASSPTIGGETQYF. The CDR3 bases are TGTGCCAGCTCTCCGACAATCGGGGGAGAGACCCAGTACTTC.

The CDR3 DNA follows: TGCAGTGCTAGCCCCCCCCGACTAGCGGTCTACGAGCAGTACTTC. Translation gives CSASPPRLAVYEQYF. The chain joins TRBV20-1 to TRBJ2-7; TRBD2 aligns across 9 bases. Germline V gene sequence: CDR1 DFQATT, CDR2 SNEGSKA (reference sequence). Trimming cost V 3 bases and J 3 bases; bases outside gene matches: 9. CDR3 size: 15 residues.

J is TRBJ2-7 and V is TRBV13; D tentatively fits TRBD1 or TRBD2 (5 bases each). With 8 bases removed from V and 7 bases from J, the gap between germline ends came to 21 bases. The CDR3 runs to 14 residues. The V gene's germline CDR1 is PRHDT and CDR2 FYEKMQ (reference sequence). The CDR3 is CASVGGPRVGEQYF. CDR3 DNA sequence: TGTGCCAGCGTCGGAGGTCCCAGGGTGGGGGAGCAGTACTTC.

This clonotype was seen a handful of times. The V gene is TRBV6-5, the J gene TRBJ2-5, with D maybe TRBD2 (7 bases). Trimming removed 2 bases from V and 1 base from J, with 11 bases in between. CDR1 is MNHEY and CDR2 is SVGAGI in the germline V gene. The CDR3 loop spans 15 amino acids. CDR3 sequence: CASSYGGGSQETQYF. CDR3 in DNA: TGTGCCAGCAGTTACGGCGGGGGCTCCCAAGAGACCCAGTACTTC.

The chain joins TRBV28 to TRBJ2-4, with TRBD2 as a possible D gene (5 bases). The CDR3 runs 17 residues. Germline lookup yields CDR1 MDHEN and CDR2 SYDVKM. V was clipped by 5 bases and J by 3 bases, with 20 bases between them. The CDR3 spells CASSPPGSYGVKNIQYF. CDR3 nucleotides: TGTGCCAGCAGTCCCCCCGGGTCTTACGGGGTCAAAAACATTCAGTACTTC. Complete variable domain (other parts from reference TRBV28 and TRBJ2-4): DVKVTQSSRYLVKRTGEKVFLECVQDMDHENMFWYRQDPGLGLRLIYFSYDVKMKEKGDIPEGYSVSREKKERFSLILESASTNQTSMYLCASSPPGSYGVKNIQYFGAGTRLSVL.